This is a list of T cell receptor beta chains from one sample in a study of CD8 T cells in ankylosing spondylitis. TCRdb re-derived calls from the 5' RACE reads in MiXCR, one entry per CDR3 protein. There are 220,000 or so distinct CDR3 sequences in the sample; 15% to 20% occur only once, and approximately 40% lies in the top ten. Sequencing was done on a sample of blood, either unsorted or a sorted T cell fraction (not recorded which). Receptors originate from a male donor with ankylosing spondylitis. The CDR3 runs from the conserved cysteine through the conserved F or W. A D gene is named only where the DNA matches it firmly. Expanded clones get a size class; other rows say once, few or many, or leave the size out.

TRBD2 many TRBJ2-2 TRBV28 CASSFAPSGRLGGELFF TGTGCCAGCAGTTTTGCTCCTAGCGGGAGGCTTGGGGGGGAGCTGTTTTTT
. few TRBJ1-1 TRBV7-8 CASSLLSPNTEAFF TGTGCCAGCAGCTTACTGTCGCCGAACACTGAAGCTTTCTTT
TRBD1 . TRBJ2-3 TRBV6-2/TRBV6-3 CASSYHGTGFTKSSTDTQYF TGTGCCAGCAGTTACCACGGGACAGGCTTTACTAAATCTAGCACAGATACGCAGTATTTT
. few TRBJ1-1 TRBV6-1 CASSEQSLNTEAFF TGTGCCAGCAGTGAACAGAGCTTGAACACTGAAGCTTTCTTT
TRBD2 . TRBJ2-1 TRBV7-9 CASSPRTSGSVDEQFF TGTGCCAGCAGCCCCCGGACTAGCGGGAGTGTGGATGAGCAGTTCTTC
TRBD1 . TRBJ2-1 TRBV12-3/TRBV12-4 CASRDRVPYNEQFF TGTGCCAGCAGGGACAGGGTCCCTTACAATGAGCAGTTCTTC
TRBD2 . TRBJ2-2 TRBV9 CASSVVSGGYTGELFF TGTGCCAGCAGCGTAGTTAGCGGGGGATACACCGGGGAGCTGTTTTTT
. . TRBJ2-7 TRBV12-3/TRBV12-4 CATLKIYEQYF TGTGCCACCCTAAAGATATACGAGCAGTACTTC
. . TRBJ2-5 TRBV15 CATSSEISVQETQYF TGTGCCACCAGTTCGGAAATTTCGGTTCAAGAGACCCAGTACTTC
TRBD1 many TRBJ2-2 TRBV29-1 CSVEVAGGTGELFF TGCAGCGTTGAGGTGGCAGGGGGCACCGGGGAGCTGTTTTTT
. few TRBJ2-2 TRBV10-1 CASSDQGGNTGELFF TGCGCCAGCAGTGATCAAGGGGGGAACACCGGGGAGCTGTTTTTT
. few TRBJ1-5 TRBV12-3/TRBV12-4 CASSSDGSNQPQHF TGTGCCAGCAGCTCGGACGGGAGCAATCAGCCCCAGCATTTT
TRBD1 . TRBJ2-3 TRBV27 CASSLYPGGLSTDTQYF TGTGCCAGCAGTTTATATCCAGGGGGCTTAAGCACAGATACGCAGTATTTT
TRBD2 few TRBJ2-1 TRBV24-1 CATSAPGTSGRIEQFF TGTGCCACCAGTGCCCCCGGGACTAGCGGGAGAATTGAGCAGTTCTTC
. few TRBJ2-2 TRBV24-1 CATSPRGAGELFF TGTGCCACCAGCCCAAGGGGAGCCGGGGAGCTGTTTTTT
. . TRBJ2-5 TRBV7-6 CASSLDGDSQETQYF TGTGCCAGCAGCTTAGATGGGGATTCCCAAGAGACCCAGTACTTC
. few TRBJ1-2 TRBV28 CATTAWGGSLGYTF TGTGCCACCACCGCATGGGGTGGATCGCTGGGCTACACCTTC
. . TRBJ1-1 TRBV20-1 CSARDMGSPEAFF TGCAGTGCTAGAGATATGGGGAGCCCTGAAGCTTTCTTT
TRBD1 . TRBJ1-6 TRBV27 CATRTGQDNSPLHF TGTGCCACCCGGACCGGACAGGACAATTCACCCCTCCACTTT
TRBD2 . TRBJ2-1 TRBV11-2 CASSPPGGGHYNEQFF TGTGCCAGCAGCCCTCCCGGCGGGGGTCACTACAATGAGCAGTTCTTC
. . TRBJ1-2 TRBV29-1 CSVVPSNYGYTF TGCAGCGTTGTACCGTCCAACTATGGCTACACCTTC
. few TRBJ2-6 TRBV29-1 CSVEGEGAGANVLTF TGCAGCGTTGAAGGGGAGGGGGCTGGGGCCAACGTCCTGACTTTC